These 20 T cell receptor beta chains originate from one sample sequenced in a study of tumor-infiltrating lymphocytes in primary liver carcinoma. Extraction of RNA together with DNA used roughly 18-32 mg of unsorted bulk tissue. The researchers produced TCR beta cDNA from approximately 550 ng total RNA with a constant-region primer. Libraries of TCR beta came from three nested multiplex PCR rounds with slightly modified ARM-PCR. TRBV1-TRBV30 forward and Cbeta reverse primers drove the first two approximately 10-cycle rounds. TCRdb re-called the multiplex PCR reads through MiXCR, storing one row per CDR3 protein. The repertoire holds around 190,000 distinct CDR3 sequences, with approximately 86% as singletons. The material sequenced was tumor tissue from primary liver carcinoma. These receptors were collected from a middle-aged man with primary liver carcinoma and hepatitis B virus infection.

V gene TRBV28 combines with J gene TRBJ2-7; D unclear. Germline-derived CDR1 and CDR2 are MDHEN and SYDVKM. Trimming took off 2 bases at V and 7 bases at J, with 12 bases between the two ends. This CDR3 comprises 13 residues. In DNA, the CDR3 is TGTGCCAGCAGTTTACAGGAGCCCGTGGAGCAGTACTTC. This translates into CASSLQEPVEQYF.

Points on this clonotype: An end of the junction differs from the germline gene, which may be a read error. V is TRBV29-1 and J is TRBJ1-2; 8 nucleotides agree with TRBD1. CDR1 SQVTM and CDR2 ANQGSEA come from the germline V gene. The CDR3 spans 13 residues. The CDR3 sequence: CDVRSGGAYAYTF. The CDR3 region has the DNA TGCGACGTCCGATCAGGGGGCGCCTATGCCTACACCTTC.

Notes on this clonotype: A read error is likely, as this CDR3 ends without the conserved phenylalanine or tryptophan. The genes are TRBV5-6 and TRBJ1-3, with TRBD1 as a possible D gene (6 bases). CDR3 length equals 14 residues. V was cut by 7 bases and J by 0 bases, with 11 bases left in between. The germline gives CDR1 SGHDT, CDR2 YYEEEE. CDR3 DNA sequence: TGTGCCAGCCGCCCGGACAGCTCTGGAAACACCATATATCTT. It encodes CASRPDSSGNTIYL.

Worth noting for this clonotype: The junction shows a germline mismatch at one end, possibly a read error. The chain uses TRBV29-1 and TRBJ2-2; possibly TRBD2 for D (6 bases). The CDR3 is 15 amino acids. Per germline, CDR1 SQVTM and CDR2 ANQGSEA. This CDR3 is CNVERLGGSTGKLFF. The CDR3 DNA sequence: TGCAACGTTGAACGGCTTGGGGGGAGTACCGGGAAGCTGTTTTTT.

As to this clonotype: This CDR3 fails to terminate in the conserved phenylalanine or tryptophan, so it likely reflects a read error. V is TRBV6-5 and J is TRBJ2-5, with TRBD2 as a possible D gene (5 bases). Germline loops: CDR1 MNHEY, CDR2 SVGAGI. The ends were cut back, 5 bases at V and 4 bases at J, with 8 bases in the middle. The CDR3 totals 12 residues. The chain's CDR3 is CASSRGRETQYS. The DNA of the CDR3 is TGTGCCAGCAGTAGAGGGAGAGAGACCCAGTACTCC.

Of note for this clonotype: The junction departs from germline at one end; a sequencing error may be responsible. The chain has TRBV6-1 and TRBJ1-3, with D uncertain. Germline V gene data show CDR1 as MNHNS and CDR2 as SASEGT. This CDR3 contains 14 residues. The CDR3, as DNA: TGTGCCAGCAGTAGGGATTACCCTGGAGACACCATATATTTT. Translating gives CASSRDYPGDTIYF.

This clonotype has more than one count but fewer than ten. The genes are TRBV20-1 and TRBJ2-4; TRBD2 agrees at 11 bases. The CDR3 is made up of 15 amino acids. Germline V lookup: CDR1 DFQATT, CDR2 SNEGSKA (reference sequence). The V and J ends lost 0 bases and 9 bases, in that order; junction bases with no gene match: 7. The CDR3 is CSARDGVAGGFIQYF. As DNA, the CDR3 is TGCAGTGCTAGAGATGGGGTAGCGGGAGGGTTCATTCAGTACTTC.

Relative to its sample, this clonotype is medium-sized (0.01 to 0.1%). This chain uses TRBV6-2 or TRBV6-3 with TRBJ2-7; 8 positions agree with TRBD2. Germline assignment: CDR1 MNHEY and CDR2 SVGEGT. V lost 2 bases to trimming and J lost 6 bases; unmatched junction nucleotides: 3. The CDR3 has 13 residues. The CDR3 nucleotides are TGTGCCAGCAGTTACGGACTAGCAACCGAGCAGTACTTC. Residues: CASSYGLATEQYF.

This clonotype was counted between two and nine times. The chain recombines TRBV5-4 with TRBJ2-7; D ambiguous. The CDR3 runs to 15 residues. Germline V gives CDR1 SGHNT, CDR2 YYREEE (reference sequence). V shed 1 base and J shed 2 bases, with 13 bases lying between them. CDR3 amino acids: CASSLTGQDPYEQYF. CDR3 DNA sequence: TGTGCCAGCAGCTTGACGGGTCAGGATCCCTACGAGCAGTACTTC.

The V gene is TRBV5-1, the J gene TRBJ2-5, with 8 bases identical to TRBD2. CDR1 and CDR2 (germline): SGHRS, YFSETQ. V trimming: 3 bases; J trimming: 5 bases; junction bases outside the gene matches: 9. CDR3 size: 15 residues. The CDR3 nucleotides read TGCGCCAGCAGCTATATAGCGGGATCCGGGGAGACCCAGTACTTC. The encoded protein is CASSYIAGSGETQYF. The whole variable domain, remainder taken from reference TRBV5-1 and TRBJ2-5, is KAGVTQTPRYLIKTRGQQVTLSCSPISGHRSVSWYQQTPGQGLQFLFEYFSETQRNKGNFPGRFSGRQFSNSRSEMNVSTLELGDSALYLCASSYIAGSGETQYFGPGTRLLVL.

Concerning this clonotype: Germline is not matched at one junction end, which may reflect a read error. The CDR3 here is CTSSQEVTGAYYNEQFF. In DNA, the CDR3 is TGTACCAGCAGCCAAGAGGTAACGGGGGCCTACTACAATGAGCAGTTCTTC. This chain links TRBV4-2 with TRBJ2-1, with D perhaps being TRBD1 or TRBD2 (6 bases each). Germline CDR1 LGHNA, CDR2 YNFKEQ. This CDR3 spans 17 amino acids.

Concerning this clonotype itself: In this CDR3 the conserved last residue, phenylalanine or tryptophan, is missing, so a read error is likely. V is TRBV29-1 and J is TRBJ1-2; 9 nucleotides match TRBD1. CDR1 SQVTM and CDR2 ANQGSEA come from the germline V gene. This CDR3 has 16 amino acids. The chain's CDR3 is CSVEKNQGDRDYDYTL. DNA for the CDR3: TGCAGCGTTGAAAAAAATCAGGGGGACAGGGACTATGACTACACCTTG.

This clonotype was counted once. This chain links TRBV28 with TRBJ2-2, with TRBD1 matching 7 bases. V was clipped by 7 bases and J by 2 bases; unmatched bases: 7. Germline loops: CDR1 MDHEN, CDR2 SYDVKM. The length of the CDR3 is 15 residues. The CDR3 is CASIPGQTNTGELFF. The CDR3 DNA is TGTGCCAGCATTCCGGGACAGACCAACACCGGGGAGCTGTTTTTT.

With regard to this clonotype: Its ends do not fully match the called genes, so a read error is possible. This chain joins TRBV6-1 and TRBJ2-5; TRBD2 might be the D (5 bases). Per the germline V gene, CDR1 is MNHNS and CDR2 is SASEGT. The CDR3 covers 17 residues. The CDR3 DNA follows: TGTGCCAGCAGTTACTCGAGTAGTTGCGGGTCCCAAGAGACCCATTACTTT. This encodes CASSYSSSCGSQETHYF.

On this clonotype: The missing conserved phenylalanine or tryptophan at the end of this CDR3 makes a read error likely. The chain carries TRBV24-1 and TRBJ2-1; TRBD2 aligns across 7 bases. Trimming took 4 bases from V and 4 from J; bases not matched to a gene: 12. This CDR3 region has 17 residues. The germline V gene has CDR1 KGHDR and CDR2 SFDVKD. CDR3 loop: CATSEYSTTSSYNEQFI. The CDR3 DNA reads TGTGCCACCAGTGAATATTCTACGACTAGCTCATACAATGAGCAGTTCATC.

Worth noting for this clonotype: Germline and junction disagree at one end, which may indicate a read error. The chain joins TRBV4-2 to TRBJ2-5, with unresolved D. Germline assignment: CDR1 LGHNA and CDR2 YNFKEQ. This CDR3 is 14 amino acids long. CDR3 protein: CASSQDPGPQTKYF. The CDR3 nucleotides read TGTGCCAGCAGCCAAGATCCAGGCCCGCAGACCAAGTACTTC.

As to this clonotype: At one boundary the junction diverges from the germline segment, which might be a read error. The chain employs TRBV4-3 and TRBJ2-7; D unclear. CDR3 length: 13 amino acids. Germline V CDR1 and CDR2: LGHNA, YSLEER. The CDR3 bases are TGCGCCATCAGCCAAGATCTACCCTACGAGCAATACTTC. Residues: CAISQDLPYEQYF.

The chain employs TRBV6-1 and TRBJ1-2; D remains unclear. The CDR3 is 13 amino acids. Trimming removed 5 bases from V and 5 bases from J, with 12 bases in between. The V gene's germline CDR1 is MNHNS and CDR2 SASEGT. The CDR3 spells CASSRRGPYGYTF. CDR3 nucleotide sequence: TGTGCCAGCAGTAGACGAGGGCCTTATGGCTACACCTTC.

A word on this clonotype: At one of its ends the junction is not consistent with the germline gene, which may arise from a read error. The V call is TRBV29-1, the J call TRBJ1-1; the D is unclear. The CDR3 is 12 amino acids. Germline values: CDR1 SQVTM, CDR2 ANQGSEA. The CDR3 loop reads CSVVTTNTDAFF. Written as DNA, the CDR3 is TGCAGCGTGGTAACAACTAACACTGATGCTTTCTTT.

Concerning this clonotype itself: An end of the junction differs from the germline gene, which may be a read error. The V call is TRBV6-1, the J call TRBJ2-1, with D perhaps assigned TRBD1 or TRBD2 (6 bases each). Germline V gene sequence: CDR1 MNHNS, CDR2 SASEGT. The CDR3 has 12 amino acids. The CDR3: CVSNVWGAEQFF. CDR3 DNA: TGTGTCAGCAATGTGTGGGGGGCCGAGCAGTTCTTC.